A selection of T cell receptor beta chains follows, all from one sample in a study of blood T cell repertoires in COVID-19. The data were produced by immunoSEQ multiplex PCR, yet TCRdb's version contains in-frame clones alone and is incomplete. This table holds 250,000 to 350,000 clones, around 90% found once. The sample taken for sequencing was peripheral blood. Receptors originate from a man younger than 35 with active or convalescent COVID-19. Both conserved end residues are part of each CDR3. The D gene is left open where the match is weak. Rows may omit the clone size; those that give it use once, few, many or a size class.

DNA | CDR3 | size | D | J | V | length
TGCAGCGTTGATTACATCGACAGGGGAAAAACCCCATCCTACAATGAGCAGTTCTTC | CSVDYIDRGKTPSYNEQFF | . | TRBD1 | TRBJ2-1 | TRBV29-1 | 19
TGCGCCAGCAGTGAGTCGGGACAAAATCAGCCCCAGCATTTT | CASSESGQNQPQHF | . | . | TRBJ1-5 | TRBV10-1 | 14
TGTGCCAGTAGTATCTTAGGACAGGGGAATGAAAAACTGTTTTTT | CASSILGQGNEKLFF | . | TRBD1 | TRBJ1-4 | TRBV19 | 15
TGTGCCAGCAGGACAGGGACCCACGAGCAGTACTTC | CASRTGTHEQYF | . | TRBD1 | TRBJ2-7 | TRBV12-3/TRBV12-4 | 12
TGCAGCGTAGAAGGAGAGAACACTGAAGCTTTCTTT | CSVEGENTEAFF | . | . | TRBJ1-1 | TRBV29-1 | 12
TGTGCCAGCAGTTACACTAGCGGGACCCAAGAGACCCAGTACTTC | CASSYTSGTQETQYF | few | TRBD2 | TRBJ2-5 | TRBV6-2/TRBV6-3 | 15
TGCGCCAGCAGCTTTCTAGCGGGGGGATCAACAGATACGCAGTATTTT | CASSFLAGGSTDTQYF | . | TRBD2 | TRBJ2-3 | TRBV5-1 | 16
TGTGCCAGCAGTCCGGGACAGGGTACGACTGAAGCTTTCTTT | CASSPGQGTTEAFF | . | TRBD1 | TRBJ1-1 | TRBV27 | 14
TGTGCCAGTAGTATCAGACCGACAGATTACAATGAGCAGTTCTTC | CASSIRPTDYNEQFF | . | . | TRBJ2-1 | TRBV19 | 15
TGCGCCAGCAGGAGGGACAGGAGCTACGAGCAGTACTTC | CASRRDRSYEQYF | few | TRBD1 | TRBJ2-7 | TRBV10-1 | 13
TGTGCCAGCAGCGCACAGGGGGTGGGCTACACCTTC | CASSAQGVGYTF | . | TRBD1 | TRBJ1-2 | TRBV11-2 | 12
TGCGCCAGCAGTGCGGGAAGTGGCACTGAAGCTTTCTTT | CASSAGSGTEAFF | . | . | TRBJ1-1 | TRBV10-1 | 13
TGTGCCAGCAGTTACCGGCGGACAGAATCCTACGAGCAGTACTTC | CASSYRRTESYEQYF | . | . | TRBJ2-7 | TRBV6-5 | 15
TGTGCCAGCAGCCATACTAGCGGGGCACTACAAGAGACCCAGTACTTC | CASSHTSGALQETQYF | . | TRBD2 | TRBJ2-5 | TRBV2 | 16
TGTGCAAGTCGCTTCGACAGGGCAGGGGCCGGGGAGCTGTTTTTT | CASRFDRAGAGELFF | few | . | TRBJ2-2 | TRBV12-2 | 15
TGTGCCAGCAGTTACGGGGGGAGCGATGGCTACACCTTC | CASSYGGSDGYTF | . | . | TRBJ1-2 | TRBV6-5 | 13
TGTGCCAGCAGTGAAGCGAGGCAGAACTACAATGAGCAGTTCTTC | CASSEARQNYNEQFF | . | . | TRBJ2-1 | TRBV6-1 | 15
TGTGCCATCAGTGCCCGGGAGGAGTATGGCTACACCTTC | CAISAREEYGYTF | . | . | TRBJ1-2 | TRBV10-3 | 13
TGTGCCAGCAGCAAAGAGAGGCGGGGGCGACCTTGTGTTTTGGAGACCCAGTACTTC | CASSKERRGRPCVLETQYF | . | . | TRBJ2-5 | TRBV21-1 | 19
TGTGCCAGCAGCTTAGTTCCGCGGGGGGCTCAAGAGACCCAGTACTTC | CASSLVPRGAQETQYF | . | TRBD2 | TRBJ2-5 | TRBV7-2 | 16
TGTGCCAGCAGCAGGGACAGGGGGCGGCCTGAAGCTTTCTTT | CASSRDRGRPEAFF | . | TRBD1 | TRBJ1-1 | TRBV7-9 | 14
TGTGCCAGCAGCCCACAGGGGTCTGAGCAGTTCTTC | CASSPQGSEQFF | . | TRBD1 | TRBJ2-1 | TRBV12-3/TRBV12-4 | 12
TGCGCCAGCTCTGGGGGCGCGGGGAACACTGAAGCTTTCTTT | CASSGGAGNTEAFF | . | . | TRBJ1-1 | TRBV5-1 | 14